A single sample gave rise to the 25 T cell receptor beta chains below, sequenced in a study of T cell repertoires in cytomegalovirus infection. In TCRdb, the reads were re-called with MiXCR into one record per CDR3 protein. The sample consists of hundreds of thousands of distinct CDR3 sequences, more than 30% of them appearing once. These TCRs' antigens remain unknown. The sequencing here drew on cultured PBMCs, taken from culture after CMV antigen stimulation. The receptors were sampled from a human donor in good health (CMV status not recorded). Some clones in this sample may be carry-over from other donors' samples.

This clonotype was detected ten times or more. V is TRBV7-2 and J is TRBJ2-1; TRBD2 agrees at 7 bases. The V gene end was trimmed by 5 bases and the J gene end by 2 bases; junction bases not matched to a gene: 12. Germline CDR1 and CDR2: SGHTA and FQGNSA. This CDR3 comprises 17 residues. In nucleotides, the CDR3 is TGTGCCAGCAGCCATGGAATGATGGGAGGGGCCTACAATGAGCAGTTCTTC. Its protein product is CASSHGMMGGAYNEQFF.

CDR3 sequence: CASSSTGRNEQYV. The CDR3 DNA is TGTGCCAGCAGTTCAACAGGGAGGAACGAGCAGTACGTC. J is TRBJ2-7 and V is TRBV6-2 or TRBV6-3; D might be TRBD1 or TRBD2, each matching 6 bases. V lost 4 bases, J lost 5 bases, and 12 bases lay in between. This CDR3 comprises 13 residues. The germline V gene has CDR1 MNHEY and CDR2 SVGEGT.

The chain combines TRBV25-1 with TRBJ1-4; D gene uncertain. Germline lookup yields CDR1 MGHDK and CDR2 SYGVNS. Trimming took off 2 bases at V and 1 base at J, with 20 bases between the two ends. There are 19 residues in the CDR3. The chain's CDR3 is CASSETGSEIWGTNEKLFF. As DNA, the CDR3 is TGTGCCAGCAGTGAAACGGGGTCAGAAATTTGGGGAACTAATGAAAAACTGTTTTTT.

V usage is TRBV7-2 and J usage is TRBJ1-1, with TRBD1 as a possible D gene (5 bases). Trimming cost V 4 bases and J 1 base, with 10 bases left between them. Germline CDR1 and CDR2: SGHTA and FQGNSA. The CDR3 runs 14 residues. The CDR3 DNA reads TGTGCCAGCAGCTCAAGGGGCCGGAACACTGAAGCTTTCTTT. Translated, it gives CASSSRGRNTEAFF.

The chain links TRBV12-5 to TRBJ1-1, with a possible D match to TRBD1 (6 bases). This CDR3 spans 15 amino acids. Trimming shortened V by 2 bases and J by 6 bases, and 16 bases separated the two germline ends. Germline V gives CDR1 LGHNT, CDR2 FRNRAP. In DNA, the CDR3 is TGTGCTAGTGGTTTGCCAAACATGACAGGCCCTGAAGCTTTCTTT. Its protein product is CASGLPNMTGPEAFF.

This clonotype was counted between two and nine times. The V gene is TRBV19, the J gene TRBJ1-2, with a tentative D call TRBD1 (5 bases). Germline-derived CDR1 and CDR2 are LNHDA and SQIVND (reference sequence). Trimming removed 3 bases at V and 6 bases at J, with 11 bases between. This CDR3 has 13 residues. The CDR3 loop reads CASSITGLDGYTF. The CDR3 bases are TGTGCCAGTAGTATTACGGGGCTGGATGGCTACACCTTC.

The rearrangement uses TRBV4-1 and TRBJ2-7; D unclear. In germline, CDR1 is MGHRA, CDR2 YSYEKL. The CDR3 has 13 amino acids. Trimming took off 8 bases at V and 3 bases at J, with 14 bases between the two ends. This chain's CDR3 is CASSDRLGYEQYF. Written as DNA, the CDR3 is TGCGCCAGCTCGGATAGGCTGGGCTACGAGCAGTACTTC.

The chain is built from TRBV12-3 or TRBV12-4 and TRBJ2-6; D may be TRBD2 (6 bases). Trimming cost V 2 bases and J 4 bases, with 9 bases left between them. The CDR3 length is 15 residues. CDR3 in DNA: TGTGCCAGCAGTTTATCAGGGAGGGGGGCCAACGTCCTGACTTTC. Its protein is CASSLSGRGANVLTF.

The chain couples TRBV20-1 to TRBJ2-1; D may match TRBD1 or TRBD2 (5 bases each). Per the germline V gene, CDR1 is DFQATT and CDR2 is SNEGSKA (reference sequence). Trimming took 0 bases from V and 0 from J, leaving 6 bases between them. The CDR3 has 14 residues. This CDR3 reads CSARDGASYNEQFF. As DNA, the CDR3 is TGCAGTGCTAGAGACGGGGCCTCCTACAATGAGCAGTTCTTC.

V usage is TRBV27 and J usage is TRBJ2-2; 9 bases map to TRBD1. V was clipped by 8 bases and J by 5 bases; unmatched bases: 9. The CDR3 contains 15 residues. Germline V gene sequence: CDR1 MNHEY, CDR2 SMNVEV (reference sequence). The DNA of the CDR3 is TGTGCCAGCTTCACCGCGGGACAGGGTACCGGGGAGCTGTTTTTT. Amino acid sequence: CASFTAGQGTGELFF.

J is TRBJ2-3 and V is TRBV12-3 or TRBV12-4, with a weak D call TRBD1 (6 bases). Trimming took 5 bases from V and 0 from J, leaving 18 bases between them. The CDR3 runs 17 residues. CDR3 in amino acids: CASSGPGQTISTDTQYF. DNA for the CDR3: TGTGCCAGCAGTGGGCCCGGACAGACGATTAGCACAGATACGCAGTATTTT.

The V gene is TRBV7-2, the J gene TRBJ1-2, with a possible D match to TRBD1 (5 bases). The germline gives CDR1 SGHTA, CDR2 FQGNSA. CDR3 length equals 12 residues. V lost 4 bases and J 2 bases, leaving 5 bases between the germline ends. The CDR3 DNA is TGTGCCAGCAGCTGGGACAACTATGGCTACACCTTC. Protein: CASSWDNYGYTF.

This rearrangement joins TRBV5-4 to TRBJ2-5; D possibly uses TRBD1 or TRBD2 (5 bases each). This CDR3 spans 14 amino acids. The germline CDR1 and CDR2 sequences are SGHNT and YYREEE (reference sequence). Trimming removed 4 bases from V and 1 base from J, with 11 bases in between. The chain's CDR3 is CASSVGTLQETQYF. As DNA, the CDR3 is TGTGCCAGCAGCGTCGGGACCCTCCAAGAGACCCAGTACTTC.

The chain recombines TRBV4-3 with TRBJ2-1; D remains unclear. Germline CDR1 is LGHNA and CDR2 is YSLEER. V gave up 6 bases and J gave up 8 bases, with 17 bases separating them. This CDR3 comprises 14 residues. CDR3 bases: TGCGCCAGCAGTCGGACGGGCGGAATCGATGAGCAGTTCTTC. Translating gives CASSRTGGIDEQFF.

This clonotype came up a few times. The chain recombines TRBV4-3 with TRBJ2-3, with a possible D match to TRBD2 (6 bases). Germline assignment: CDR1 LGHNA and CDR2 YSLEER. The CDR3 spans 16 residues. V was cut by 0 bases and J by 2 bases, with 12 bases left in between. CDR3 residues: CASSQDRDFYTDTQYF. CDR3 coding DNA: TGCGCCAGCAGCCAAGATCGGGACTTTTACACAGATACGCAGTATTTT.

This chain links TRBV12-3 or TRBV12-4 with TRBJ2-1, with unresolved D. This CDR3 comprises 12 residues. V was pared by 5 bases and J by 4 bases, with 6 bases between. The CDR3 DNA is TGTGCCAGCAGTATGGGTTACAATGAGCAGTTCTTC. Amino acid sequence: CASSMGYNEQFF.

This clonotype has just a few counts. The chain couples TRBV25-1 to TRBJ2-2; 8 bases align to TRBD1. Germline V gives CDR1 MGHDK, CDR2 SYGVNS. The ends lost 3 bases at V and 5 bases at J; junction bases unmatched: 11. The CDR3 totals 17 residues. The CDR3 region is CASSDIPGQGATGELFF. The CDR3 DNA reads as TGTGCCAGCAGTGATATCCCCGGACAGGGAGCGACCGGGGAGCTGTTTTTT.

Concerning this clonotype itself: A much larger clone lies a single base off, so this may be a read error. The chain is built from TRBV7-2 and TRBJ1-1, with a possible D match to TRBD1 (6 bases). CDR3 length: 14 residues. From germline, CDR1 is SGHTA and CDR2 FQGNSA. Trimming removed 4 bases from V and 3 bases from J, with 12 bases in between. In nucleotides, the CDR3 is TGTGCCAGCAGCTCCAAAGGGGGGGACACTGAAGCTTTCTTT. Its translation: CASSSKGGDTEAFF.

This clonotype was seen a few times. The chain links TRBV6-6 to TRBJ1-4, with D possibly being TRBD1 (6 bases). Trimming stripped 4 bases from V and 8 bases from J, with 11 bases between. This CDR3 region has 13 residues. CDR1 is MNHNY and CDR2 is SVGAGI in the germline V gene (reference sequence). DNA for the CDR3: TGTGCCAGCAGTTCCTTCGGACAGGAAAAACTGTTTTTT. It codes for CASSSFGQEKLFF.

This chain links TRBV6-8 with TRBJ1-1; a weak D match, TRBD1 (6 bases). The germline gives CDR1 MNHGY, CDR2 SAAAGT. This CDR3 spans 15 amino acids. The V end lost 0 bases, the J end lost 6 bases, and 14 bases lay between the germline ends. CDR3 bases: TGTGCCAGCAGTTACTCGACCGGGGGGGGGCCTGAAGCTTTCTTT. Its protein is CASSYSTGGGPEAFF.

The chain links TRBV4-3 to TRBJ2-7; 14 bases fit TRBD2. Trimming took 3 bases from V and 3 from J; bases not matched to a gene: 1. The CDR3 is 15 residues long. Germline CDR1 is LGHNA and CDR2 is YSLEER. CDR3 bases: TGCGCCAGCAGCCACGGGACTAGCGGGAGCTACGAGCAGTACTTC. Translated: CASSHGTSGSYEQYF.

In its sample, this clonotype was seen many times. The V and J genes are TRBV5-4 and TRBJ1-2; the match to TRBD1 covers 7 bases. V shed 0 bases and J 3 bases; nucleotides not matched to a gene: 2. The V gene's germline CDR1 is SGHNT and CDR2 YYREEE (reference sequence). CDR3 length: 14 amino acids. CDR3 protein: CASSLDRGDYGYTF. As DNA, the CDR3 is TGTGCCAGCAGCTTGGACAGGGGAGACTATGGCTACACCTTC.

This clonotype was recorded a few times. The chain joins TRBV6-2 or TRBV6-3 to TRBJ2-1; tentative D call: TRBD1 (7 bases). CDR1 and CDR2 from the germline V gene are MNHEY and SVGEGT. Trimming took 6 bases from V and 10 from J, leaving 16 bases between them. CDR3 length equals 13 residues. The CDR3 DNA reads TGTGCCAGCAGAAATCAGGGGGGCCGGGAGCAGTTCTTC. Translated, it gives CASRNQGGREQFF.

The rearrangement uses TRBV19 and TRBJ1-2; D is possibly TRBD1 (6 bases). Germline CDR1 and CDR2: LNHDA and SQIVND (reference sequence). CDR3 length equals 14 residues. V was pared by 6 bases and J by 2 bases, with 13 bases between. The chain's CDR3 is CASSPDRENYGYTF. CDR3 DNA: TGTGCCAGTAGCCCGGACAGAGAAAACTATGGCTACACCTTC.

This clonotype was recorded at least ten times. V and J are TRBV12-3 or TRBV12-4 and TRBJ2-6, with no clear D. The CDR3 extends over 13 amino acids. V lost 10 bases and J 0 bases, leaving 7 bases between the germline ends. The CDR3: CATESSGANVLTF. CDR3 nucleotides: TGTGCCACAGAAAGCTCTGGGGCCAACGTCCTGACTTTC.